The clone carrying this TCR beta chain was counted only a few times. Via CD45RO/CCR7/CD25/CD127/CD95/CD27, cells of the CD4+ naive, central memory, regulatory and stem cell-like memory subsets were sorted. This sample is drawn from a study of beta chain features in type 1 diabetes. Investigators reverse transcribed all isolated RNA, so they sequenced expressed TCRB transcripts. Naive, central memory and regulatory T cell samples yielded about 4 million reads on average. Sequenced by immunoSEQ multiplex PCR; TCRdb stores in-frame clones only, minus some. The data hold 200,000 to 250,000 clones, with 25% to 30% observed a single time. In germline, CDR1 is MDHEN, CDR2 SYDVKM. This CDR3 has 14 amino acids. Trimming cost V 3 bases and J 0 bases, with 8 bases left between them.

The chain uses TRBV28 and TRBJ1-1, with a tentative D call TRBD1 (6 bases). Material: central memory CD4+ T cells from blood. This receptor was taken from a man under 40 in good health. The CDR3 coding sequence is TGTGCCAGCAGTTTTGACAGGTTGAACACTGAAGCTTTCTTT. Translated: CASSFDRLNTEAFF.